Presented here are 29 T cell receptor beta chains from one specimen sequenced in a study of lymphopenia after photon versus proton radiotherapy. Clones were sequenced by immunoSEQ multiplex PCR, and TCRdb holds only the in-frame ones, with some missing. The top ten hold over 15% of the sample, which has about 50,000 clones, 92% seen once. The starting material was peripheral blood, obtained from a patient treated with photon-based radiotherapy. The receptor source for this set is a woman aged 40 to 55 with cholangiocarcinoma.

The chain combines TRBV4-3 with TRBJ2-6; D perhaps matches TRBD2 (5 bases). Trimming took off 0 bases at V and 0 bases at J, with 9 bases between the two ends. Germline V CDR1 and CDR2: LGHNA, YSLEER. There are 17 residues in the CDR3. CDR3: CASSQESRGSGANVLTF. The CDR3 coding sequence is TGCGCCAGCAGCCAAGAATCTCGGGGCTCTGGGGCCAACGTCCTGACTTTC.

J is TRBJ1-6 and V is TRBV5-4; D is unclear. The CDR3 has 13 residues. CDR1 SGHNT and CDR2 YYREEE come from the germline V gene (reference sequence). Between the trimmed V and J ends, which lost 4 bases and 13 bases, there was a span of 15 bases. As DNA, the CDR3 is TGTGCCAGCAGCCCCCGGATGGGAAACCCCCTCCACTTT. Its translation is CASSPRMGNPLHF.

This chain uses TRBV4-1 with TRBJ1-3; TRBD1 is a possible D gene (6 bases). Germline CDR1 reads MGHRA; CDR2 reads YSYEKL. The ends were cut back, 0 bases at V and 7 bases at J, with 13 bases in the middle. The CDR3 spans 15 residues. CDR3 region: CASSQEQGTRNTIYF. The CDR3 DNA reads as TGCGCCAGCAGCCAAGAGCAGGGGACTAGGAACACCATATATTTT.

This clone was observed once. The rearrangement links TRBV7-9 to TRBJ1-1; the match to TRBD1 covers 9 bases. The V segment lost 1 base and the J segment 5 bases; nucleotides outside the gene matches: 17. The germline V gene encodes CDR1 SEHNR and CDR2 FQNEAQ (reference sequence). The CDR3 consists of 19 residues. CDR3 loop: CASSLEGQGNWAPGTEAFF. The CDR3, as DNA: TGTGCCAGCAGCTTAGAGGGACAGGGAAATTGGGCACCAGGGACTGAAGCTTTCTTT.

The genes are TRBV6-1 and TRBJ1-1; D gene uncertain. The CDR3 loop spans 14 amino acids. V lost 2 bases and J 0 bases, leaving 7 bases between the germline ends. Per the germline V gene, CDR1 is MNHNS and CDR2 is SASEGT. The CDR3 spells CASSERVMNTEAFF. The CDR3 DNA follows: TGTGCCAGCAGTGAACGGGTCATGAACACTGAAGCTTTCTTT.

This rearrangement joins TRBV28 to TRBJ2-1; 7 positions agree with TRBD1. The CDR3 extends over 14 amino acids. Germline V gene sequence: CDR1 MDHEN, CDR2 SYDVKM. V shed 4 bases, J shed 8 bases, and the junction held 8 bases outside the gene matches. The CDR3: CASSSFTGEDEQFF. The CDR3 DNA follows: TGTGCCAGCAGTTCCTTTACAGGGGAAGATGAGCAGTTCTTC. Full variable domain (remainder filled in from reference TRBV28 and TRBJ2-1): DVKVTQSSRYLVKRTGEKVFLECVQDMDHENMFWYRQDPGLGLRLIYFSYDVKMKEKGDIPEGYSVSREKKERFSLILESASTNQTSMYLCASSSFTGEDEQFFGPGTRLTVL.

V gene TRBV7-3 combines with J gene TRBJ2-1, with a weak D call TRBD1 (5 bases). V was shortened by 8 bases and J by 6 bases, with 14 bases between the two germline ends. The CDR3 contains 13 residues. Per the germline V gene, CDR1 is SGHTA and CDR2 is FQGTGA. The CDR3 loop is CASWGFLGNEQFF. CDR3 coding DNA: TGTGCCAGCTGGGGCTTCCTTGGCAATGAGCAGTTCTTC.

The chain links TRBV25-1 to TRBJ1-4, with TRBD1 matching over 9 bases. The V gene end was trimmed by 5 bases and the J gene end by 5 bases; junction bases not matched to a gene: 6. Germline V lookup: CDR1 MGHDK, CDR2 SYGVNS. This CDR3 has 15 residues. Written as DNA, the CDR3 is TGTGCCAGCAGTTCGCCGGGACAGGGAAATGAAAAACTGTTTTTT. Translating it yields CASSSPGQGNEKLFF.

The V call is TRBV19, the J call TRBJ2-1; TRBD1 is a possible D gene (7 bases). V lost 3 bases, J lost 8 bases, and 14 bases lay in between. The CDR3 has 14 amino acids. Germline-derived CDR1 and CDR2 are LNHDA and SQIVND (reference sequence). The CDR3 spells CASSIRGVRDEQFF. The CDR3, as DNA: TGTGCCAGTAGTATCAGGGGGGTTAGGGATGAGCAGTTCTTC.

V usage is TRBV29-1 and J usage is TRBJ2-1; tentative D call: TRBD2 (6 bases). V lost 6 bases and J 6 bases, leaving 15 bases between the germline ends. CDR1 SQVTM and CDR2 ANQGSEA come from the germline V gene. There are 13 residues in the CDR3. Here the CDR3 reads CSVREILSNEQFF. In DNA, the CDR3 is TGCAGCGTGCGGGAAATTCTTTCCAATGAGCAGTTCTTC.

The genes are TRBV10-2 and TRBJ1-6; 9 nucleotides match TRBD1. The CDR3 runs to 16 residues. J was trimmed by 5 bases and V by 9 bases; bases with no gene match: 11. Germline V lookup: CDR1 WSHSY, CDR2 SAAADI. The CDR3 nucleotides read TGCGCCAGTGCGATGGACAGGGGAAACAATAATTCACCCCTCCACTTT. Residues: CASAMDRGNNNSPLHF.

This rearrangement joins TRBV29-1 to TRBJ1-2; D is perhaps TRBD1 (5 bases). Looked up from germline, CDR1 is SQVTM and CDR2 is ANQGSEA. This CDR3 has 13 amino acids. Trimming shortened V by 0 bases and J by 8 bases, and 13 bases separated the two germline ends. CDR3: CSVEDESGAGYTF. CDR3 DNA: TGCAGCGTTGAAGATGAGAGCGGGGCGGGCTACACCTTC.

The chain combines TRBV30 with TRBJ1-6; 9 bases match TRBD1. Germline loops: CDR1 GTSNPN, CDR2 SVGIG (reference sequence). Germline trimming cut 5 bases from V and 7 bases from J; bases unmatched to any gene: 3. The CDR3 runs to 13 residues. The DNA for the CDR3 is TGTGCCTGGGCTGGGACAGGGAATTCACCCCTCCACTTT. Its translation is CAWAGTGNSPLHF.

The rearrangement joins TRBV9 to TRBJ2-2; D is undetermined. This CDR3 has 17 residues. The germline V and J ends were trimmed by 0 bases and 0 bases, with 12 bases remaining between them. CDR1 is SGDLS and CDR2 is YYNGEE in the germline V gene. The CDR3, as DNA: TGTGCCAGCAGCGTAGGAGTACAGCGATCGAACACCGGGGAGCTGTTTTTT. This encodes CASSVGVQRSNTGELFF.

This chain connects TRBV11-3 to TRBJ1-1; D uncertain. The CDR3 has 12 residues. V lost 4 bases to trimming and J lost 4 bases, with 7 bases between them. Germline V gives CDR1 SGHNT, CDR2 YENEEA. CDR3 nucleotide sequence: TGTGCCAGCAGCTCCCGGGGCACTGAAGCTTTCTTT. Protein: CASSSRGTEAFF.

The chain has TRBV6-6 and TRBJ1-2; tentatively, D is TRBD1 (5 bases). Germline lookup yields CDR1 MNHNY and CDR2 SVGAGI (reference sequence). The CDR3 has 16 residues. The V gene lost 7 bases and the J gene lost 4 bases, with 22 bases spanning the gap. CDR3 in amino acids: CASITNPGWGGYGYTF. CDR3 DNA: TGTGCCAGCATTACTAACCCCGGGTGGGGGGGCTATGGCTACACCTTC.

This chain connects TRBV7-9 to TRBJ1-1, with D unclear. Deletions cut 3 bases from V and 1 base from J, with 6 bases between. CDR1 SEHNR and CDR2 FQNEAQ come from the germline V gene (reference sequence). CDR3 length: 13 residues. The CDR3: CASSFTTNTEAFF. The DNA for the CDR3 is TGTGCCAGCAGCTTTACCACGAACACTGAAGCTTTCTTT.

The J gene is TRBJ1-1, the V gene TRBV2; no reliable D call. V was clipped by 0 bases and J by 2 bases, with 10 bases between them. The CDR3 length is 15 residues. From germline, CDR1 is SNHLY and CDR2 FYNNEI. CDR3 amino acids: CASSEALGINTEAFF. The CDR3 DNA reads TGTGCCAGCAGTGAAGCATTAGGAATCAACACTGAAGCTTTCTTT.

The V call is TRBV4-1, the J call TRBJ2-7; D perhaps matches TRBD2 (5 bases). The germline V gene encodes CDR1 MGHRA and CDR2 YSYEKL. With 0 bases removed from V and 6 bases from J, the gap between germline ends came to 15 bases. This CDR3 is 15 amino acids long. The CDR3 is CASSQDLGGGSEQYF. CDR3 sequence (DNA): TGCGCCAGCAGCCAAGATCTCGGTGGAGGTAGCGAGCAGTACTTC.

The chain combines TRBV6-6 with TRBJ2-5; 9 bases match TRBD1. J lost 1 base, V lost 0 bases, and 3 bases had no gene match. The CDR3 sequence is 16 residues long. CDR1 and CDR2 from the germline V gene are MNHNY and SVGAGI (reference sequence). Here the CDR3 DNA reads TGTGCCAGCAGTTACTCGACAGGGGGTGCCCAAGAGACCCAGTACTTC. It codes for CASSYSTGGAQETQYF.

The CDR3 bases are TGTGCCAGCAGCGTAGGTGGGGGCACCGGGGAGCTGTTTTTT. Residues: CASSVGGGTGELFF. The chain links TRBV9 to TRBJ2-2; D may match TRBD1 or TRBD2 (5 bases each). Germline V CDR1 and CDR2: SGDLS, YYNGEE. Trimming removed 0 bases at V and 4 bases at J, with 7 bases between. The CDR3 spans 14 residues.

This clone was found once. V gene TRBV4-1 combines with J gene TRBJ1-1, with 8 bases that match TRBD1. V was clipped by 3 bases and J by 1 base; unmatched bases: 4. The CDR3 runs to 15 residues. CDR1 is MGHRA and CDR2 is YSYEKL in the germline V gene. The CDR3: CASSHRGPQNTEAFF. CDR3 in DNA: TGCGCCAGCAGCCACAGGGGGCCCCAGAACACTGAAGCTTTCTTT.

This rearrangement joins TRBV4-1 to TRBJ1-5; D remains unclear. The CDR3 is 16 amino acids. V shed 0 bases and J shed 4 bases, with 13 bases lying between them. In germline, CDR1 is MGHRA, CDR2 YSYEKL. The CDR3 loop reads CASSQDENGFNQPQHF. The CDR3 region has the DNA TGCGCCAGCAGCCAAGATGAGAATGGTTTTAATCAGCCCCAGCATTTT.

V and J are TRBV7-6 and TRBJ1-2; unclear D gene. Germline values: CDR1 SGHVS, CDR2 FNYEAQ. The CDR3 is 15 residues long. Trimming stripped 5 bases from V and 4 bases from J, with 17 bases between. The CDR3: CASSTKPRKTYGYTF. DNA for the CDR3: TGTGCCAGCAGCACTAAACCTCGAAAGACCTATGGCTACACCTTC.

This CDR3 reads CASSVIQVGNTDTQYF. DNA for the CDR3: TGTGCCAGCAGTGTAATACAGGTGGGGAACACAGATACGCAGTATTTT. The rearrangement uses TRBV2 and TRBJ2-3; D is possibly TRBD1 (5 bases). The ends were cut back, 4 bases at V and 2 bases at J, with 16 bases in the middle. Per the germline V gene, CDR1 is SNHLY and CDR2 is FYNNEI. This CDR3 region has 16 residues. The full variable domain, in which reference TRBV2 and TRBJ2-3 provide the parts outside the CDR3, is EPEVTQTPSHQVTQMGQEVILRCVPISNHLYFYWYRQILGQKVEFLVSFYNNEISEKSEIFDDQFSVERPDGSNFTLKIRSTKLEDSAMYFCASSVIQVGNTDTQYFGPGTRLTVL.

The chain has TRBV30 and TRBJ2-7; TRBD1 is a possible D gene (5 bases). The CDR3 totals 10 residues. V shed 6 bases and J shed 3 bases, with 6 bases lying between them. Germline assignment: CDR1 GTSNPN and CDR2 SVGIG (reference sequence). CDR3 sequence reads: CACDSYEQYF. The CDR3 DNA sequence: TGTGCCTGTGACAGCTACGAGCAGTACTTC.

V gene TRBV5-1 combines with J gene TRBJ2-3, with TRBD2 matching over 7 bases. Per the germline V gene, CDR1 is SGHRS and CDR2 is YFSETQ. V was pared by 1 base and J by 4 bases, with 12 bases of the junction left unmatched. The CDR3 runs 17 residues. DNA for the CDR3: TGCGCCAGCAGCTTGCGGTGGGGACTAAGCGGCGCAGATACGCAGTATTTT. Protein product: CASSLRWGLSGADTQYF.

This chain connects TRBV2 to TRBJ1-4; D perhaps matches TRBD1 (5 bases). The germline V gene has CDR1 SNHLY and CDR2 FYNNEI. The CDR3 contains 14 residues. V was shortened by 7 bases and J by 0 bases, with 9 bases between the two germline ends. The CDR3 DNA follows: TGTGCCAGCATGGGGCTTGCAACTAATGAAAAACTGTTTTTT. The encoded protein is CASMGLATNEKLFF.

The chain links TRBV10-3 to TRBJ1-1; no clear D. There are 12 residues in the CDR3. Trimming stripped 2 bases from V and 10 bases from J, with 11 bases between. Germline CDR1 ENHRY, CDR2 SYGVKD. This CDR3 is CAISEPGQRAFF. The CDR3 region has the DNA TGTGCCATCAGTGAGCCGGGCCAGCGAGCTTTCTTT.